The TCR beta chain described here comes from a study of identical twins. A universal primer site was incorporated via template switching, and the cDNA contained unique molecular identifiers. MiXCR was run by TCRdb on the 5' RACE reads, yielding one entry per CDR3 protein. The sample records approximately 600,000 distinct CDR3 sequences, under 8.5% being singletons. This clonotype has only a few counts. Its antigen is still unknown. With V trimmed by 1 base and J by 4 bases, 4 bases remained unmatched. CDR1 SGHTA and CDR2 FQGNSA come from the germline V gene. This CDR3 spans 15 amino acids. The study's findings and limits: Abundant beta clonotypes from cord blood bore fewer insertions; memory repertoires lacked this pattern. Among beta out-of-frame sequences, excess sharing between twins appeared weaker.

The data were also submitted as part of a second study, on yellow fever vaccine responses in identical twins.

Sequencing was done on a sample of PBMCs. The rearrangement uses TRBV7-2 and TRBJ1-1; TRBD1 matches at 9 bases. This TCR came from a woman younger than 30 in good health. The CDR3 region has the DNA TGTGCCAGCAGCTTAGGGGACAGGGTAGCCACTGAAGCTTTCTTT. Its translation is CASSLGDRVATEAFF.